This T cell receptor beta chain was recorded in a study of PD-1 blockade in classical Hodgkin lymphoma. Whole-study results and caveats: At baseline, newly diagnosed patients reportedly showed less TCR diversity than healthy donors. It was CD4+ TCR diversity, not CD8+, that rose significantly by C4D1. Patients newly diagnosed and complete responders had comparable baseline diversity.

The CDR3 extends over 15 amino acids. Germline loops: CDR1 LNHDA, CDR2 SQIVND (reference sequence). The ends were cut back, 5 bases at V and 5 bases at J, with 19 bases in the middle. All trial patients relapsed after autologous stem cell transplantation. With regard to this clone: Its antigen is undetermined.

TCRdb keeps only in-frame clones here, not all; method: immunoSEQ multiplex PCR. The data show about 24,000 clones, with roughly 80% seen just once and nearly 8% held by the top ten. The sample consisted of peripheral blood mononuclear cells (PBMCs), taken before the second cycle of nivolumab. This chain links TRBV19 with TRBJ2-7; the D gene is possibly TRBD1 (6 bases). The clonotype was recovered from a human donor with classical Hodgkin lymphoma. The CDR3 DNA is TGTGCCAGTAGTTCTACCTGGCCCAGGGACAACGAGCAGTACTTC. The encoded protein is CASSSTWPRDNEQYF.